The 28 T cell receptor beta chains listed next were all sequenced from one sample in a study of blood T cell repertoires in COVID-19. Sequenced by immunoSEQ multiplex PCR; TCRdb stores in-frame clones only, minus some. This table holds under 250,000 clones, about 85% found once. The source material was peripheral blood. The receptors were gathered from a man over 45 who had recovered from COVID-19.

The chain couples TRBV30 to TRBJ2-7; a possible D gene is TRBD1 (5 bases). This CDR3 is 11 amino acids long. Between the trimmed V and J ends, which lost 0 bases and 8 bases, there was a span of 8 bases. Germline loops: CDR1 GTSNPN, CDR2 SVGIG (reference sequence). The CDR3 region is CAWSVTEKQYF. The CDR3 nucleotides read TGTGCCTGGAGTGTGACAGAGAAGCAGTACTTC.

This clone has a single count. The rearrangement joins TRBV7-8 to TRBJ1-1; D may be TRBD1 (6 bases). From germline, CDR1 is SGHVS and CDR2 FQNEAQ. V was pared by 2 bases and J by 2 bases, with 12 bases between. The CDR3 totals 15 residues. The CDR3 loop reads CASSLSGGPNTEAFF. Written as DNA, the CDR3 is TGTGCCAGCAGCTTATCGGGGGGGCCAAACACTGAAGCTTTCTTT.

The V gene is TRBV30, the J gene TRBJ2-7; possibly TRBD1 for D (6 bases). The V gene lost 0 bases and the J gene lost 10 bases, with 10 bases spanning the gap. Germline V lookup: CDR1 GTSNPN, CDR2 SVGIG (reference sequence). CDR3 length equals 11 residues. The CDR3 region is CAWSVDRSQYF. The DNA for the CDR3 is TGTGCCTGGAGTGTTGACAGGAGCCAGTACTTC.

This clone has just a few counts. This chain uses TRBV4-2 with TRBJ2-7; 16 nucleotides match TRBD2. The CDR3 contains 16 residues. Germline V gene lookup returns CDR1 LGHNA and CDR2 YNFKEQ. The J segment lost 5 bases and the V segment lost 4 bases, leaving 5 bases of the junction unmatched. CDR3: CASSRGLAGGPNEQYF. The CDR3 DNA follows: TGTGCCAGCAGCCGGGGACTAGCGGGAGGGCCGAACGAGCAGTACTTC.

The chain is built from TRBV27 and TRBJ1-2, with unresolved D. Germline-derived CDR1 and CDR2 are MNHEY and SMNVEV (reference sequence). V lost 6 bases and J lost 0, with 17 bases in between. The CDR3 consists of 16 residues. CDR3 sequence: CASRSAGSQANYGYTF. Here the CDR3 DNA reads TGTGCCAGCAGATCCGCCGGGTCGCAAGCTAACTATGGCTACACCTTC.

The chain couples TRBV28 to TRBJ1-5, with D tentatively TRBD1 (6 bases). Trimming left V 6 bases short and J 0 bases short, with 12 bases between. Germline CDR1 reads MDHEN; CDR2 reads SYDVKM. This CDR3 spans 15 amino acids. This CDR3 is CASRQRQASNQPQHF. DNA of the CDR3: TGTGCCAGCAGACAGAGACAGGCTAGCAATCAGCCCCAGCATTTT.

V and J are TRBV19 and TRBJ1-4; TRBD1 aligns across 11 bases. V shed 7 bases, J shed 5 bases, and the junction held 9 bases outside the gene matches. CDR3 size: 16 residues. Germline CDR1 is LNHDA and CDR2 is SQIVND (reference sequence). DNA of the CDR3: TGTGCCAGTAAAGCGGACAGGGGGCGCCGGAATGAAAAACTGTTTTTT. It is translated as CASKADRGRRNEKLFF.

As DNA, the CDR3 is TGTGCCAGCTCACCAAGGCAGGGGGAACGCTACGAGCAGTACTTC. This sequence encodes CASSPRQGERYEQYF. The chain uses TRBV18 and TRBJ2-7; TRBD1 matches 7 bases. The CDR3 has 15 amino acids. The V gene's germline CDR1 is KGHSH and CDR2 LQKENI. With 2 bases clipped from V and 3 bases from J, the junction kept 7 bases outside the gene matches. The full variable domain, with the rest looked up from reference TRBV18 and TRBJ2-7, is NAGVMQNPRHLVRRRGQEARLRCSPMKGHSHVYWYRQLPEEGLKFMVYLQKENIIDESGMPKERFSAEFPKEGPSILRIQQVVRGDSAAYFCASSPRQGERYEQYFGPGTRLTVT.

The V and J genes are TRBV3-1 (or the pseudogene TRBV3-2) and TRBJ1-1; the D is unclear. The CDR3 has 14 amino acids. V was cut by 2 bases and J by 1 base, with 8 bases left in between. CDR1 is LGHDT and CDR2 is YNNKEL in the germline V gene (reference sequence). This CDR3 reads CASSQSLPNTEAFF. CDR3 coding DNA: TGTGCCAGCAGCCAATCCCTTCCGAACACTGAAGCTTTCTTT.

The gene calls are TRBV4-1 and TRBJ2-3; unclear D gene. The CDR3 contains 15 residues. The V gene lost 3 bases and the J gene lost 2 bases, with 12 bases spanning the gap. Germline values: CDR1 MGHRA, CDR2 YSYEKL. The CDR3 nucleotides read TGCGCCAGCAGCCAGACGGTTCTAGTCACAGATACGCAGTATTTT. Its protein product is CASSQTVLVTDTQYF.

The chain employs TRBV19 and TRBJ1-1; D might be TRBD1 (6 bases). Germline CDR1 LNHDA, CDR2 SQIVND (reference sequence). This CDR3 is 16 amino acids long. V was trimmed by 4 bases and J by 2 bases, leaving 17 bases between them. DNA for the CDR3: TGTGCCAGTAGTACCTTTAATCAGGGGACAAACACTGAAGCTTTCTTT. It encodes CASSTFNQGTNTEAFF.

This rearrangement joins TRBV27 to TRBJ2-7; 15 positions match TRBD2. This CDR3 has 16 residues. The V gene's germline CDR1 is MNHEY and CDR2 SMNVEV (reference sequence). The V and J ends lost 6 bases and 6 bases, in that order; junction bases with no gene match: 9. The CDR3 sequence is CASSPGLAGGGAEQYF. The CDR3 nucleotides are TGTGCCAGCAGCCCGGGACTAGCGGGAGGAGGGGCCGAGCAGTACTTC.

This clone was seen a few times. The rearrangement joins TRBV11-2 to TRBJ1-3; D possibly corresponds to TRBD1 (6 bases). CDR1 and CDR2 (germline): SGHAT, FQNNGV. V was clipped by 3 bases and J by 4 bases, with 25 bases between them. The CDR3 loop spans 19 amino acids. CDR3 sequence reads: CASSFGTRARSTGGNTIYF. CDR3 DNA: TGTGCCAGCAGCTTCGGGACAAGGGCCCGATCTACCGGGGGAAACACCATATATTTT.

In this sample, this clone turned up once. The V and J genes are TRBV3-1 (or the pseudogene TRBV3-2) and TRBJ2-7, with 7 bases matching TRBD2. The V and J ends lost 0 bases and 5 bases, in that order; junction bases with no gene match: 16. The V gene's germline CDR1 is LGHDT and CDR2 YNNKEL (reference sequence). The CDR3 runs 18 residues. The CDR3 spells CASSQEGPSGSPGHEQYF. The DNA of the CDR3 is TGTGCCAGCAGCCAAGAGGGGCCTAGCGGAAGTCCGGGCCACGAGCAGTACTTC.

The chain recombines TRBV10-3 with TRBJ1-1; the match to TRBD1 covers 8 bases. This CDR3 is built from 16 residues. Per germline, CDR1 ENHRY and CDR2 SYGVKD. Trimming cost V 4 bases and J 1 base; bases outside gene matches: 8. CDR3 in DNA: TGTGCCATCAGTGCCTCTCTCGGGACAGGGAACACTGAAGCTTTCTTT. Protein: CAISASLGTGNTEAFF.

In this sample, this clone turned up once. The chain uses TRBV9 and TRBJ2-5; maybe TRBD1 (5 bases). V lost 0 bases to trimming and J lost 1 base, with 13 bases between them. The CDR3 consists of 16 residues. Germline CDR1 SGDLS, CDR2 YYNGEE. CDR3 nucleotide sequence: TGTGCCAGCAGCGTAGGGGGAACGACAGTCCAAGAGACCCAGTACTTC. Its protein is CASSVGGTTVQETQYF.

CDR3 amino acids: CASSPKPSRLAGDNEQFF. The DNA for the CDR3 is TGTGCCAGCAGCCCTAAACCTTCCAGACTAGCGGGAGACAATGAGCAGTTCTTC. This chain links TRBV7-9 with TRBJ2-1; 12 bases map to TRBD2. The CDR3 length is 18 residues. The V gene's germline CDR1 is SEHNR and CDR2 FQNEAQ (reference sequence). V was pared by 5 bases and J by 5 bases, with 13 bases of the junction left unmatched.

The CDR3 DNA is TGTGCCAGTCTGAGACTGGAGGGCCTCTACGAGCAGTACTTC. It yields the protein CASLRLEGLYEQYF. The J gene is TRBJ2-7, the V gene TRBV6-5; TRBD2 is a possible D gene (6 bases). V lost 9 bases and J lost 3, with 18 bases in between. CDR1 and CDR2 (germline): MNHEY, SVGAGI. This CDR3 has 14 residues.

The chain has TRBV3-1 (or the pseudogene TRBV3-2) and TRBJ2-7; 7 bases map to TRBD2. Trimming removed 5 bases from V and 5 bases from J; junction bases left unmatched: 18. Germline CDR1 and CDR2: LGHDT and YNNKEL (reference sequence). The CDR3 totals 17 residues. The CDR3 bases are TGTGCCAGCAGCAGCCAAGTAGTCCCCGGGAGGCGCCACGAGCAGTACTTC. Its protein product is CASSSQVVPGRRHEQYF.

This clone was observed a handful of times. Other DNA sequences from this sample encode an identical CDR3 as well. V usage is TRBV6-2 or TRBV6-3 and J usage is TRBJ1-1, with D hard to call. V lost 2 bases to trimming and J lost 1 base, with 5 bases between them. Germline V gene lookup returns CDR1 MNHEY and CDR2 SVGEGT. The CDR3 loop spans 13 amino acids. In DNA, the CDR3 is TGTGCCAGCAGTTACGGGCAGAACACTGAAGCTTTCTTT. This sequence encodes CASSYGQNTEAFF.

The V gene is TRBV28, the J gene TRBJ1-1; D gene uncertain. Germline lookup yields CDR1 MDHEN and CDR2 SYDVKM. The CDR3 extends over 15 amino acids. V lost 5 bases and J 4 bases, leaving 17 bases between the germline ends. The CDR3 DNA follows: TGTGCCAGCAGTCCACGTGGAGAGGGAAGCACTGAAGCTTTCTTT. This sequence encodes CASSPRGEGSTEAFF.

This chain links TRBV9 with TRBJ2-2, with 13 bases identical to TRBD2. This CDR3 comprises 18 residues. Trimming took 3 bases from V and 5 from J; bases not matched to a gene: 10. CDR1 is SGDLS, CDR2 YYNGEE, per germline. The CDR3 sequence: CASSARTSGRAETGELFF. The DNA for the CDR3 is TGTGCCAGCAGCGCACGAACTAGCGGGAGGGCCGAGACCGGGGAGCTGTTTTTT.

The chain uses TRBV9 and TRBJ2-7, with a possible D match to TRBD2 (6 bases). CDR3 length: 14 amino acids. Germline V gives CDR1 SGDLS, CDR2 YYNGEE. The germline V and J ends were trimmed by 0 bases and 9 bases, with 16 bases remaining between them. As DNA, the CDR3 is TGTGCCAGCAGCGTAGCTACCGAGCCCGGGGGGCAGTACTTC. It translates to CASSVATEPGGQYF. The full variable domain, completed using reference TRBV9 and TRBJ2-7, is DSGVTQTPKHLITATGQRVTLRCSPRSGDLSVYWYQQSLDQGLQFLIQYYNGEERAKGNILERFSAQQFPDLHSELNLSSLELGDSALYFCASSVATEPGGQYFGPGTRLTVT.

The chain employs TRBV28 and TRBJ1-5; D might be TRBD1 (6 bases). The length of the CDR3 is 16 residues. The germline V and J ends were trimmed by 10 bases and 3 bases, with 22 bases remaining between them. CDR1 is MDHEN, CDR2 SYDVKM, per germline. CDR3 loop: CAISSQGNYDNQPQHF. DNA for the CDR3: TGTGCCATCTCCTCACAGGGAAACTATGACAATCAGCCCCAGCATTTT.

The chain recombines TRBV2 with TRBJ1-1; no clear D. The CDR3 length is 14 residues. Looked up from germline, CDR1 is SNHLY and CDR2 is FYNNEI. V lost 6 bases to trimming and J lost 5 bases, with 16 bases between them. The CDR3 here is CASSANHGNTEAFF. The CDR3 nucleotides read TGTGCCAGCAGCGCTAATCATGGTAATACTGAAGCTTTCTTT.

The gene calls are TRBV6-5 and TRBJ2-3, with TRBD1 as a possible D gene (6 bases). The V and J ends lost 4 bases and 2 bases respectively, with 13 bases between them. CDR1 is MNHEY and CDR2 is SVGAGI in the germline V gene. The CDR3 is made up of 15 amino acids. CDR3 bases: TGTGCCAGCAGTTCGTCGGACAGTAACACAGATACGCAGTATTTT. This translates into CASSSSDSNTDTQYF.

The rearrangement links TRBV19 to TRBJ2-1; 10 nucleotides align to TRBD2. Trimming at V came to 9 bases and at J to 4 bases, leaving 6 bases not matched to a gene. The CDR3 has 14 residues. CDR1 is LNHDA, CDR2 SQIVND, per germline (reference sequence). The CDR3, as DNA: TGTGCCAGCCCCAGCGGGAGGGTTTACAATGAGCAGTTCTTC. Translation gives CASPSGRVYNEQFF.

The CDR3 region is CASSTPLDSSGGYTF. The CDR3 bases are TGTGCCAGTAGTACTCCCTTGGACTCTTCGGGTGGCTACACCTTC. J is TRBJ1-2 and V is TRBV19; D gene unclear. Germline V gene sequence: CDR1 LNHDA, CDR2 SQIVND (reference sequence). The CDR3 sequence is 15 residues long. Between the trimmed V and J ends, which lost 4 bases and 7 bases, there was a span of 19 bases.